This is a list of T cell receptor beta chains from one sample in a study of siplizumab effects on memory and regulatory T cells. Produced via immunoSEQ multiplex PCR; TCRdb's table is partial and in-frame only. The table has about 40,000 clones, about 89% seen once; the top ten hold 0.25%. The sample was naive CD4+ T cells sorted from blood. These receptors were taken from a human donor in good health. The CDR3 runs from the conserved cysteine through the conserved F or W. A D gene is named only where the DNA matches it firmly. Not every row has a clone size; where given, it reads once, few, many or a size class.

>TRBJ2-2|TRBV5-1|NA|NA
CASSLGPTRTGELFF
TGCGCCAGCAGCTTGGGACCTACACGGACCGGGGAGCTGTTTTTT
>TRBJ1-5|TRBV6-5|NA|NA
CATLLTRDTNQPQHF
TGTGCCACCCTTCTTACCCGGGACACCAATCAGCCCCAGCATTTT
>TRBJ1-2|TRBV7-3|NA|NA
CASSWRGAHRGYTF
TGTGCCAGCAGCTGGCGGGGGGCGCATAGAGGCTACACCTTC
>TRBJ1-4|TRBV18|NA|NA
CASSERTTNEKLFF
TGTGCCAGCTCAGAACGGACAACTAATGAAAAACTGTTTTTT
>TRBJ1-3|TRBV9|NA|NA
CASSVNSRGVSGNTIYF
TGTGCCAGCAGCGTAAATAGTAGGGGGGTCTCTGGAAACACCATATATTTT
>TRBJ2-5|TRBV5-1|NA|NA
CASSLAGETQYF
TGCGCCAGCAGCTTGGCCGGAGAGACCCAGTACTTC
>TRBJ1-6|TRBV6-5|NA|NA
CASSYEGGAFSPLHF
TGTGCCAGCAGTTACGAGGGGGGCGCCTTTTCACCCCTCCACTTT
>TRBJ2-1|TRBV5-6|NA|TRBD2
CASSLAGEVREQFF
TGTGCCAGCAGCTTAGCGGGGGAGGTCAGAGAGCAGTTCTTC
>TRBJ1-2|TRBV5-1|NA|TRBD1
CASSLDRGVGYTF
TGCGCCAGCAGCTTGGACAGGGGAGTGGGCTACACCTTC
>TRBJ2-7|TRBV19|few|NA
CASRNLGRMDEQYF
TGTGCCAGTAGGAACCTGGGACGGATGGACGAGCAGTACTTC
>TRBJ2-1|TRBV2|NA|NA
CASTSRDEQFF
TGTGCCAGCACGAGTCGGGATGAGCAGTTCTTC
>TRBJ2-3|TRBV4-1|NA|TRBD2
CASSQDRGVIWDTQYF
TGCGCCAGCAGCCAAGATCGGGGGGTAATATGGGATACGCAGTATTTT
>TRBJ2-2|TRBV5-1|NA|NA
CASSFGTNTGELFF
TGCGCCAGCAGCTTTGGGACCAACACCGGGGAGCTGTTTTTT
>TRBJ1-3|TRBV9|NA|NA
CASSVGQGNTIYF
TGTGCCAGCAGCGTAGGACAGGGAAACACCATATATTTT
>TRBJ2-1|TRBV10-2|NA|NA
CASSGASATNEQFF
TGCGCCAGCAGTGGGGCTAGCGCCACCAATGAGCAGTTCTTC
>TRBJ1-4|TRBV7-6|NA|NA
CASSPSGVGEKLFF
TGTGCCAGCAGCCCCTCAGGGGTGGGTGAAAAACTGTTTTTT
>TRBJ2-1|TRBV5-1|NA|NA
CASSPEGDSYNEQFF
TGCGCCAGCAGCCCGGAGGGGGACAGTTACAATGAGCAGTTCTTC
>TRBJ1-5|TRBV18|few|TRBD1
CASSPGTGGQPQHF
TGTGCCAGCTCACCGGGGACAGGGGGTCAGCCCCAGCATTTT
>TRBJ2-2|TRBV10-2|NA|TRBD1
CASSEAGGTGELFF
TGCGCCAGCAGTGAAGCAGGGGGCACCGGGGAGCTGTTTTTT
>TRBJ2-7|TRBV27|NA|TRBD1
CASSQDRGYEQYF
TGTGCCAGCAGCCAGGACAGGGGGTACGAGCAGTACTTC
>TRBJ1-2|TRBV27|NA|TRBD1
CASSLVAGGAYGYTF
TGTGCCAGCAGTTTGGTAGCAGGGGGCGCCTATGGCTACACCTTC
>TRBJ2-1|TRBV11-2|once|TRBD2
CASRLAGGGQFF
TGTGCCAGCCGACTAGCGGGAGGTGGGCAGTTCTTC
>TRBJ2-5|TRBV7-9|NA|NA
CASSRFIPETQYF
TGTGCCAGCAGCCGGTTCATCCCCGAGACCCAGTACTTC
>TRBJ2-5|TRBV25-1|NA|NA
CASSANRETQYF
TGTGCCAGCAGTGCGAACAGAGAGACCCAGTACTTC
>TRBJ2-3|TRBV6-5|NA|TRBD2
CASSLRGIVDTQYF
TGTGCCAGCAGTTTGCGGGGGATAGTAGATACGCAGTATTTT
>TRBJ2-7|TRBV6-6|NA|TRBD1
CASSYDTGGYEQYF
TGTGCCAGCAGTTACGATACAGGGGGCTACGAGCAGTACTTC
>TRBJ2-3|TRBV5-1|NA|TRBD1
CASSRDSFTDTQYF
TGCGCCAGCAGCCGGGACAGCTTCACAGATACGCAGTATTTT
>TRBJ2-1|TRBV5-6|NA|TRBD2
CASARVPTSGGPHEQFF
TGTGCCAGCGCCAGGGTCCCGACTAGCGGGGGGCCCCATGAGCAGTTCTTC
>TRBJ2-7|TRBV10-3|NA|TRBD1
CAIRPGQGIYEQYF
TGTGCCATCAGACCGGGACAGGGAATCTACGAGCAGTACTTC
>TRBJ1-1|TRBV13|NA|NA
CASSSPGAGIEAFF
TGTGCCAGCAGCTCTCCTGGGGCGGGAATTGAAGCTTTCTTT
>TRBJ2-1|TRBV7-9|NA|TRBD2
CASRVGRADNEQFF
TGTGCCAGCCGGGTGGGGAGGGCGGACAATGAGCAGTTCTTC
>TRBJ2-7|TRBV19|NA|TRBD1
CASSSGQGDEQYF
TGTGCCAGTAGTTCCGGACAGGGCGACGAGCAGTACTTC
>TRBJ1-1|TRBV2|NA|NA
CASRARRDTEAFF
TGTGCCAGCAGGGCCCGCCGGGACACTGAAGCTTTCTTT
>TRBJ2-7|TRBV19|NA|NA
CASSSQGGYEQYF
TGTGCCAGTAGTAGCCAGGGGGGCTACGAGCAGTACTTC
>TRBJ1-3|TRBV5-4|few|NA
CASSLDGEVSGNTIYF
TGTGCCAGCAGCTTAGACGGAGAGGTATCAGGAAACACCATATATTTT
>TRBJ2-7|TRBV5-4|NA|NA
CASSSNYEQYF
TGTGCCAGCAGCTCTAACTACGAGCAGTACTTC
>TRBJ2-7|TRBV7-2|NA|NA
CASSFSGGAYEQYF
TGTGCCAGCAGCTTCTCGGGGGGCGCCTACGAGCAGTACTTC
>TRBJ2-1|TRBV11-3|NA|NA
CASTMGGSYNEQFF
TGTGCCAGCACTATGGGGGGCTCCTACAATGAGCAGTTCTTC
>TRBJ2-7|TRBV11-3|NA|TRBD2
CASSSSGGIYEQYF
TGTGCCAGCAGCTCTAGCGGGGGGATCTACGAGCAGTACTTC
>TRBJ2-1|TRBV4-1|once|TRBD2
CASSQGAGGPNEQFF
TGCGCCAGCAGCCAAGGAGCGGGAGGGCCTAATGAGCAGTTCTTC
>TRBJ1-5|TRBV2|NA|TRBD1
CASSVEDRGPFSNQPQHF
TGTGCCAGCAGTGTGGAGGACAGGGGACCTTTTAGCAATCAGCCCCAGCATTTT
>TRBJ2-7|TRBV7-2|NA|NA
CASSLGKYEQYF
TGTGCCAGCAGCTTAGGGAAATACGAGCAGTACTTC
>TRBJ2-5|TRBV6-1|NA|TRBD2
CASTWGTKAETQYF
TGTGCCAGCACTTGGGGGACTAAGGCGGAGACCCAGTACTTC
>TRBJ1-5|TRBV5-1|NA|NA
CASSLGGENQPQHF
TGCGCCAGCAGCTTGGGAGGGGAGAATCAGCCCCAGCATTTT
>TRBJ2-5|TRBV19|NA|TRBD1
CASTPRDRAWGETQYF
TGTGCCAGTACCCCCCGGGACAGGGCCTGGGGGGAGACCCAGTACTTC
>TRBJ2-7|TRBV21-1|NA|NA
CASSNPRCPSYEQYF
TGTGCCAGCAGCAACCCCAGGTGCCCCTCCTACGAGCAGTACTTC
>TRBJ1-2|TRBV27|NA|NA
CASSYTGIGGYTF
TGTGCCAGCAGTTACACAGGTATTGGCGGCTACACCTTC
>TRBJ2-2|TRBV2|NA|NA
CARTFRVKDTGELFF
TGTGCCAGGACCTTCCGGGTCAAGGACACCGGGGAGCTGTTTTTT
>TRBJ1-5|TRBV6-5|NA|NA
CASSPSGYSNQPQHF
TGTGCCAGCAGCCCTAGTGGTTATAGCAATCAGCCCCAGCATTTT
>TRBJ2-7|TRBV15|few|NA
CATSRDLYEQYF
TGTGCCACCAGCAGAGACCTCTACGAGCAGTACTTC
>TRBJ2-5|TRBV30|NA|NA
CAWSVRSGETQYF
TGTGCCTGGAGTGTACGCAGCGGAGAGACCCAGTACTTC
>TRBJ1-5|TRBV5-1|NA|NA
CASSLDTGMDQPQHF
TGCGCCAGCAGCTTGGATACAGGGATGGATCAGCCCCAGCATTTT